This TCR beta chain was captured in a study of a mutant IDH1 vaccine in newly diagnosed glioma. Study context: Patients received vaccination from 4-6 weeks after radiotherapy alone, or with temozolomide cycles. Treated patients had a mean age of approximately 40 years and a roughly 60% male, around 38% female split.

Whole-study findings and limits: The vaccine induced immune responses, and these occurred in approximately 93% of patients.

Time point of the sample: week 11, during vaccination. Vaccination used 300 ug of mutant IDH1 20-mer peptide per dose, with topical imiquimod. Clones were sequenced by immunoSEQ multiplex PCR, and TCRdb holds only the in-frame ones, with some missing. The data show fewer than 75,000 clones, around 85% seen once. Comment on this clone: Antigen unknown.

V was clipped by 3 bases and J by 5 bases; unmatched bases: 6. Germline loops: CDR1 KGHSH, CDR2 LQKENI. CDR3 length: 15 amino acids. The chain is built from TRBV18 and TRBJ2-5; TRBD1 matches at 10 bases. The input for sequencing was PBMCs, taken from a glioma patient whose treatment included an IDH1 peptide vaccine. This receptor was taken from a woman aged 50 to 60 with glioma. CDR3 region: CASSPGDRGSETQYF. The CDR3 DNA sequence: TGTGCCAGCTCACCTGGGGACAGGGGAAGCGAGACCCAGTACTTC. Full variable domain (outside the CDR3, taken from reference TRBV18 and TRBJ2-5): NAGVMQNPRHLVRRRGQEARLRCSPMKGHSHVYWYRQLPEEGLKFMVYLQKENIIDESGMPKERFSAEFPKEGPSILRIQQVVRGDSAAYFCASSPGDRGSETQYFGPGTRLLVL.